The sequence of this T cell receptor (beta chain) was determined in a study of shared clonotypes between healthy human individuals. The CDR3 consists of 16 residues. The J segment lost 4 bases and the V segment lost 4 bases, leaving 12 bases of the junction unmatched. Germline V gene lookup returns CDR1 SGHRS and CDR2 YFSETQ. Libraries were prepared by immunoSEQ multiplex PCR; TCRdb keeps only in-frame clonotypes and omits some of them. The profile shows approximately 2.5 million clones, more than 80% of them singletons. The chain links TRBV5-1 to TRBJ2-7; 9 bases map to TRBD2. Source material: naive CD4+ T cells sorted from blood. Sample subset: CD45RA+ positively selected. This TCR derives from a man between 18 and 29 years old in good health. CDR3 in DNA: TGCGCCAGCAGCCTCACCCAGCGGGGGGACCGATACGAGCAGTACTTC. Protein product: CASSLTQRGDRYEQYF. The full variable domain, in which reference TRBV5-1 and TRBJ2-7 provide the parts outside the CDR3, is KAGVTQTPRYLIKTRGQQVTLSCSPISGHRSVSWYQQTPGQGLQFLFEYFSETQRNKGNFPGRFSGRQFSNSRSEMNVSTLELGDSALYLCASSLTQRGDRYEQYFGPGTRLTVT.